This T cell receptor beta chain was found in a study of cytomegalovirus exposure and HLA in healthy donors. About the research overall: Among some 400 genotyped donors, approximately 80% fell in the Caucasian-associated ancestry cluster.

Whole-study results and caveats: A likely sequencing artifact accounted for one observed cluster of highly shared sequence variants.

The ends lost 2 bases at V and 7 bases at J; junction bases unmatched: 7. This CDR3 is 15 amino acids long. CDR1 and CDR2 from the germline V gene are LNHDA and SQIVND (reference sequence). With 60 Vbeta and 13 Jbeta primers, the PCR was carried out. Libraries were prepared by immunoSEQ multiplex PCR; TCRdb keeps only in-frame clonotypes and omits some of them. The data show approximately 150,000 clones, roughly four fifths seen once. Concerning this clone itself: Antigen unknown.

The chain uses TRBV19 and TRBJ2-1, with 8 bases fitting TRBD2. Input material: PBMCs. The source of this sequence is a female donor in good health and CMV-seronegative. This chain's CDR3 is CASSISGRLLNEQFF. CDR3 sequence (DNA): TGTGCCAGTAGTATAAGCGGGAGATTGTTAAATGAGCAGTTCTTC. The full variable domain, completed using reference TRBV19 and TRBJ2-1, is DGGITQSPKYLFRKEGQNVTLSCEQNLNHDAMYWYRQDPGQGLRLIYYSQIVNDFQKGDIAEGYSVSREKKESFPLTVTSAQKNPTAFYLCASSISGRLLNEQFFGPGTRLTVL.